This T cell receptor (beta chain) is from a study of shared clonotypes between healthy human individuals. Study at large: Donors consisted of two women and three men between 18 and 49. Per donor, CD8 memory used one plate, CD8 naive used two, CD4 memory used three and CD4 naive used three.

Germline lookup yields CDR1 SGHRS and CDR2 YFSETQ. The J segment lost 6 bases and the V segment lost 1 base, leaving 1 base of the junction unmatched. CDR3 length: 14 amino acids. Researchers partitioned CD4+ cells into CD45RA+ naive and CD45RA-negative memory subsets. Assay used: immunoSEQ multiplex PCR; TCRdb lists only in-frame clones, some missing. The repertoire has some 1.5 million clones, 96% of them found once; the top ten carry 0.95% to 1.5%. Specimen: naive CD4+ T cells sorted from blood. This sample's subset: CD45RA+ positively selected. The gene calls are TRBV5-1 and TRBJ1-4; 9 positions match TRBD1. The sequence was obtained from a man aged 25-40 years in good health. Here the CDR3 reads CASSLRTGDEKLFF. CDR3 nucleotides: TGCGCCAGCAGCTTGAGGACAGGGGATGAAAAACTGTTTTTT.